This T cell receptor beta chain was identified during a study of shared clonotypes between healthy human individuals. General observations from the study: Measured sharing among donors was expected to vary with sequencing depth. Generation probabilities of non-shared clonotypes were lower (relative to those shared by all four donors). Between four donors, naive CD4 clonotypes were shared at a level of about 5%.

The CDR3 runs to 15 residues. V gave up 7 bases and J gave up 3 bases; unmatched junction bases: 10. CDR1 is MDHEN, CDR2 SYDVKM, per germline. Concerning this clone: Its specificity is not known.

The assay was immunoSEQ multiplex PCR, and TCRdb's table has in-frame clones only and misses some. The sample has approximately 1,000,000 clones, 70% to 85% seen once. A CD45RA-negative memory subset and a CD45RA+ naive subset were separated from the CD4+ cells. V gene TRBV28 combines with J gene TRBJ2-7; 9 positions agree with TRBD2. The specimen was memory CD4+ T cells from PBMCs. Regarding subset: CD45RA-negative fraction. The sequence was collected from a man aged 18 to 30 in good health. Some clones in this sample may be carry-over from other donors' samples. In DNA, the CDR3 is TGTGCCAGCACCAAAGGGGGACTAGCTAACTACGAGCAGTACTTC. This sequence encodes CASTKGGLANYEQYF.